The 5 T cell receptor beta chains below were found in one sample sequenced in a study of blood T cell repertoires in COVID-19. Clones were sequenced by immunoSEQ multiplex PCR, and TCRdb holds only the in-frame ones, with some missing. The sample carries 300,000 to 400,000 clones, roughly 91% recorded once. Sequenced input: peripheral blood. These receptors all come from a man in his fifties or sixties with active or convalescent COVID-19.

The chain employs TRBV5-1 and TRBJ1-2, with 10 bases aligning to TRBD1. The CDR3 is made up of 14 amino acids. Germline V gene data show CDR1 as SGHRS and CDR2 as YFSETQ. V lost 6 bases, J lost 7 bases, and 9 bases stayed unmatched. This chain's CDR3 is CASTWTGGYLGYTF. For the CDR3, the DNA is TGCGCCAGCACCTGGACAGGGGGGTATCTTGGCTACACCTTC.

This chain connects TRBV19 to TRBJ1-5; 8 positions agree with TRBD1. Germline V lookup: CDR1 LNHDA, CDR2 SQIVND (reference sequence). The length of the CDR3 is 16 residues. The J segment lost 2 bases and the V segment lost 6 bases, leaving 9 bases of the junction unmatched. Here the CDR3 reads CASRDPTGARNQPQHF. CDR3 DNA sequence: TGTGCCAGTAGGGATCCGACAGGGGCCCGCAATCAGCCCCAGCATTTT.

This chain links TRBV24-1 with TRBJ1-5; TRBD1 matches at 7 bases. Germline CDR1 and CDR2: KGHDR and SFDVKD. V shed 4 bases and J 4 bases; nucleotides not matched to a gene: 6. CDR3 length: 15 amino acids. The CDR3 reads CATSDTGTANQPQHF. The CDR3, as DNA: TGTGCCACCAGTGACACCGGGACAGCGAATCAGCCCCAGCATTTT.

The V call is TRBV18, the J call TRBJ1-4; D might be TRBD1 (6 bases). Germline lookup yields CDR1 KGHSH and CDR2 LQKENI. The CDR3 loop spans 15 amino acids. V was clipped by 0 bases and J by 7 bases, with 12 bases between them. The DNA of the CDR3 is TGTGCCAGCTCACCACCGGTACAGGGACCTGAAAAACTGTTTTTT. This encodes CASSPPVQGPEKLFF.

Turning to this clone: A junction end diverges from the germline sequence, so it may reflect a read error. The V call is TRBV30, the J call TRBJ1-3; 9 bases agree with TRBD1. The CDR3 consists of 14 residues. Germline V gives CDR1 GTSNPN, CDR2 SVGIG (reference sequence). CDR3 sequence reads: CAWGTTGGGTTIYF. The CDR3 coding sequence is TGTGCCTGGGGTACTACAGGGGGCGGAACCACCATATATTTT.